The text below deals with one TCR beta chain. Its antigen is not identified. This may be a read error, as it is one base from a much larger clone. Other DNA sequences in the same sample also yield this CDR3. Produced via immunoSEQ multiplex PCR; TCRdb's table is partial and in-frame only. The table has around 2,000,000 clones, roughly 91% seen once. This record comes from a study of shared clonotypes between healthy human individuals. Study conclusions and caveats: Naive subsets usually exceeded memory subsets in estimated richness.

There are 11 residues in the CDR3. Germline V gene lookup returns CDR1 SGHAT and CDR2 FQNNGV. V was shortened by 1 base and J by 6 bases, with 3 bases between the two germline ends. Naive CD8 isolation took CD45RO-negative cells positively selected for CCR7 and excluded terminally differentiated effector memory CD45RA+ cells. The material sequenced was naive CD8+ T cells from PBMCs. This TCR came from a man younger than 35 in good health. Some clones in this sample may be carry-over from other donors' samples. The chain has TRBV11-2 and TRBJ1-1; D is ambiguous. CDR3 bases: TGTGCCAGCAGCTTAGGCCCTGAAGCTTTCTTT. It codes for CASSLGPEAFF.